A selection of T cell receptor beta chains follows, all from one sample in a study of control samples from healthy donors and cancer patients. Data came from immunoSEQ multiplex PCR; TCRdb stores just in-frame clones and leaves some out. The sample contains 40,000 to 55,000 clones, around 93% of which appear only once. Sequenced input: PBMCs. The origin of the receptors is a woman aged 40 to 50 with head and neck cancer. Both conserved end residues are part of each CDR3. Each record gives: J gene, clone size, CDR3 length, D gene, V gene, CDR3 protein, CDR3 DNA. A D gene is named only where the DNA matches it firmly. Only some rows state a clone size, as once, few, many or a class for expanded clones.

TRBJ2-5 - 14 - TRBV14 CASSQEWGQETQYF TGTGCCAGCAGCCAAGAATGGGGGCAAGAGACCCAGTACTTC
TRBJ2-5 - 15 TRBD2 TRBV30 CAWSRTSGRGETQYF TGTGCCTGGAGTCGGACTAGCGGGAGAGGAGAGACCCAGTACTTC
TRBJ2-1 - 11 - TRBV20-1 CSAIGLRSQFF TGCAGTGCTATAGGACTCCGATCGCAGTTCTTC
TRBJ2-2 - 16 TRBD2 TRBV19 CASSMGLAGNTGELFF TGTGCCAGTAGTATGGGACTAGCGGGGAACACCGGGGAGCTGTTTTTT
TRBJ1-1 - 14 - TRBV10-1 CASSYTREYTEAFF TGCGCCAGCAGTTACACAAGGGAGTACACTGAAGCTTTCTTT
TRBJ2-1 few 17 TRBD2 TRBV13 CASSFPWVSGRGDEQFF TGTGCCAGCAGCTTCCCCTGGGTTAGCGGGAGGGGAGACGAGCAGTTCTTC
TRBJ2-3 - 14 - TRBV2 CASSEAGVTDTQYF TGTGCCAGCAGTGAAGCGGGAGTGACAGATACGCAGTATTTT
TRBJ1-2 - 11 - TRBV12-3/TRBV12-4 CASSFMSGYTF TGTGCCAGCAGTTTTATGTCTGGCTACACCTTC
TRBJ2-1 once 18 TRBD2 TRBV10-3 CAISESGNSGGMYNEQFF TGTGCCATCAGTGAGTCGGGCAACAGCGGGGGTATGTACAATGAGCAGTTCTTC
TRBJ2-2 - 15 - TRBV7-9 CASSLLSTNTGELFF TGTGCCAGCAGCTTATTGTCAACGAACACCGGGGAGCTGTTTTTT
TRBJ1-2 - 14 TRBD1 TRBV28 CASSSRTGLYGYTF TGTGCCAGCAGTTCCCGGACAGGACTCTATGGCTACACCTTC
TRBJ1-5 - 13 - TRBV12-3/TRBV12-4 CASSRTENQPQHF TGTGCCAGCAGCCGGACAGAAAATCAGCCCCAGCATTTT
TRBJ1-2 - 15 TRBD1 TRBV11-2 CASSLGRGLGYGYTF TGTGCCAGCAGCTTAGGCAGGGGGCTGGGGTATGGCTACACCTTC
TRBJ2-5 once 16 - TRBV11-2 CASSTDVWRRQETQYF TGTGCCAGCAGCACCGACGTGTGGAGGCGACAAGAGACCCAGTACTTC
TRBJ2-7 - 14 TRBD2 TRBV11-3 CASSYDGGTYEQYF TGTGCCAGCAGCTACGACGGGGGGACCTACGAGCAGTACTTC
TRBJ2-2 - 15 - TRBV27 CASFSFRGSTGELFF TGTGCCAGCTTCTCATTCCGGGGCTCCACCGGGGAGCTGTTTTTT
TRBJ2-1 few 19 - TRBV15 CATSRVESLLLSSYNEQFF TGTGCCACCAGCAGAGTGGAATCGTTACTACTGAGCTCCTACAATGAGCAGTTCTTC
TRBJ2-7 - 13 - TRBV11-3 CASSLRDTYEQYF TGTGCCAGCAGCTTAAGGGACACCTACGAGCAGTACTTC
TRBJ2-2 - 11 - TRBV3-1/TRBV3-2 CASKAGGELFF TGTGCCAGTAAAGCAGGGGGGGAGCTGTTTTTT
TRBJ2-4 once 14 TRBD1 TRBV6-2/TRBV6-3 CASSQQGALNIQYF TGTGCCAGCAGTCAACAGGGGGCGTTAAACATTCAGTACTTC
TRBJ2-7 - 14 - TRBV5-1 CASSQRTDSYEQYF TGCGCCAGCAGCCAGAGGACAGATTCCTACGAGCAGTACTTC
TRBJ1-5 - 15 TRBD1 TRBV7-2 CASSSLPNQGEPQHF TGTGCCAGCAGCTCCTTACCGAACCAGGGGGAGCCCCAGCATTTT
TRBJ2-1 - 13 - TRBV7-6 CASSLGQKDEQFF TGTGCCAGCAGCCTCGGACAGAAAGATGAGCAGTTCTTC
TRBJ2-5 - 15 TRBD2 TRBV19 CASSVGLARGETQYF TGTGCCAGTAGTGTGGGACTAGCGAGAGGAGAGACCCAGTACTTC
TRBJ2-3 - 18 - TRBV5-1 CASSGARVRGYGTDTQYF TGCGCCAGCAGTGGGGCCAGGGTAAGGGGATACGGCACAGATACGCAGTATTTT
TRBJ2-1 - 13 - TRBV6-5 CASGTSLMDEQFF TGTGCCAGCGGAACTAGTCTTATGGATGAGCAGTTCTTC
TRBJ1-1 - 14 - TRBV28 CASSQPQGITTAFF TGTGCCAGCAGCCAACCGCAGGGAATCACCACGGCTTTCTTT
TRBJ2-7 - 13 - TRBV21-1 CARWGPAAIEQYF TGTGCCAGGTGGGGACCCGCCGCGATCGAGCAGTACTTC
TRBJ2-1 - 13 - TRBV2 CASKGRTYNEQFF TGTGCCAGCAAAGGACGGACCTACAATGAGCAGTTCTTC
TRBJ2-1 - 17 - TRBV19 CASSFGGGVSSYNEQFF TGTGCCAGTAGTTTCGGCGGAGGGGTTAGCTCCTACAATGAGCAGTTCTTC
TRBJ2-1 - 15 - TRBV27 CASSLGYGTYNEQFF TGTGCCAGCAGTTTGGGATACGGGACCTACAATGAGCAGTTCTTC
TRBJ1-5 once 13 - TRBV24-1 CAPSKRSNQPQHF TGTGCCCCGAGCAAAAGGAGCAATCAGCCCCAGCATTTT
TRBJ2-5 - 13 - TRBV6-6 CASRDISQETQYF TGTGCCAGCAGGGACATATCACAAGAGACCCAGTACTTC
TRBJ2-1 - 12 - TRBV25-1 CASSEGAVREFF TGTGCCAGCAGTGAAGGGGCCGTAAGGGAGTTCTTC
TRBJ1-1 - 16 - TRBV5-1 CASSPMGGQSNTEAFF TGCGCCAGCAGTCCGATGGGAGGACAGTCGAACACTGAAGCTTTCTTT
TRBJ2-2 - 15 - TRBV6-4 CASSDSQRSTGELFF TGTGCCAGCAGTGACTCCCAGCGAAGCACCGGGGAGCTGTTTTTT
TRBJ1-6 - 16 TRBD1 TRBV28 CASSPGGFSPNSPLHF TGTGCCAGCAGTCCAGGGGGTTTTTCACCGAATTCACCCCTCCACTTT
TRBJ1-3 - 14 - TRBV6-5 CASKTGGSGNTIYF TGTGCCAGCAAGACAGGCGGTTCTGGAAACACCATATATTTT
TRBJ2-1 - 15 - TRBV19 CASSIRGAGNNEQFF TGTGCCAGTAGTATTCGGGGGGCTGGAAACAATGAGCAGTTCTTC
TRBJ2-7 - 13 - TRBV27 CASSPPQGYEQYF TGTGCCAGCAGTCCCCCGCAGGGCTACGAGCAGTACTTC
TRBJ2-6 - 16 - TRBV5-1 CASSLDGGFGANVLTF TGCGCCAGCAGCTTGGACGGCGGGTTTGGGGCCAACGTCCTGACTTTC
TRBJ1-1 - 14 TRBD1 TRBV14 CASSQAPRQGDAFF TGTGCCAGCAGCCAAGCCCCCCGACAGGGGGACGCTTTCTTT
TRBJ1-5 - 13 - TRBV27 CASSLMFQGPQHF TGTGCCAGCAGTTTAATGTTCCAGGGGCCCCAGCATTTT
TRBJ1-6 - 16 - TRBV30 CAWSSTGFDRYSPLHF TGTGCCTGGAGTTCCACAGGCTTCGATAGATATTCACCCCTCCACTTT
TRBJ2-7 - 18 TRBD2 TRBV7-9 CASSLVLAGVIRPYEQYF TGTGCCAGCAGCTTAGTACTAGCGGGAGTAATACGGCCCTACGAGCAGTACTTC
TRBJ2-1 - 15 - TRBV5-1 CASSLYEGGRNEQFF TGCGCCAGCAGCCTTTACGAGGGGGGGAGGAATGAGCAGTTCTTC
TRBJ2-1 - 17 - TRBV29-1 CSVEWMQAGGRYNEQFF TGCAGCGTTGAATGGATGCAAGCGGGCGGACGTTACAATGAGCAGTTCTTC
TRBJ2-7 - 15 TRBD2 TRBV18 CASSPVGTSVLEQYF TGTGCCAGCTCACCAGTGGGGACTAGCGTGTTAGAGCAGTACTTC
TRBJ2-6 - 13 - TRBV28 CASWGAGANVLTF TGTGCCAGCTGGGGGGCTGGGGCCAACGTCCTGACTTTC
TRBJ2-7 - 13 TRBD2 TRBV5-6 CASSFWGGYEQYF TGTGCCAGCAGCTTCTGGGGGGGGTACGAGCAGTACTTC
TRBJ1-1 - 15 TRBD1 TRBV5-1 CASSLGAGGNTEAFF TGCGCCAGCAGCTTGGGGGCAGGGGGGAACACTGAAGCTTTCTTT
TRBJ2-1 - 16 - TRBV5-1 CASSLRQHNSYNEQFF TGCGCCAGCAGCTTGCGTCAACATAACTCCTACAATGAGCAGTTCTTC
TRBJ2-3 - 12 - TRBV9 CASSGAADTQYF TGTGCCAGCAGCGGGGCCGCAGATACGCAGTATTTT
TRBJ2-4 - 14 - TRBV5-4 CASSWGRQEHIQYF TGTGCCAGCAGCTGGGGGAGACAGGAACACATTCAGTACTTC
TRBJ1-4 - 15 - TRBV7-9 CASSPKGSTNEKLFF TGTGCCAGCAGCCCAAAGGGGTCAACTAATGAAAAACTGTTTTTT
TRBJ2-5 - 14 - TRBV11-3 CASSTPPTAETQYF TGTGCCAGCAGCACACCCCCGACAGCGGAGACCCAGTACTTC
TRBJ2-7 - 17 TRBD2 TRBV7-9 CASSLALAGLSSYEQYF TGTGCCAGCAGCTTAGCACTAGCGGGCTTAAGCTCCTACGAGCAGTACTTC
TRBJ1-5 - 17 TRBD1 TRBV30 CAWSLPGTGRVDQPQHF TGTGCCTGGAGCCTTCCCGGGACAGGAAGGGTTGATCAGCCCCAGCATTTT
TRBJ2-7 - 12 - TRBV2 CASSEALYEQYF TGTGCCAGCAGTGAGGCACTATACGAGCAGTACTTC
TRBJ2-2 - 15 - TRBV19 CASSLGGRVTGELFF TGTGCCAGTAGTCTGGGGGGGCGGGTCACCGGGGAGCTGTTTTTT